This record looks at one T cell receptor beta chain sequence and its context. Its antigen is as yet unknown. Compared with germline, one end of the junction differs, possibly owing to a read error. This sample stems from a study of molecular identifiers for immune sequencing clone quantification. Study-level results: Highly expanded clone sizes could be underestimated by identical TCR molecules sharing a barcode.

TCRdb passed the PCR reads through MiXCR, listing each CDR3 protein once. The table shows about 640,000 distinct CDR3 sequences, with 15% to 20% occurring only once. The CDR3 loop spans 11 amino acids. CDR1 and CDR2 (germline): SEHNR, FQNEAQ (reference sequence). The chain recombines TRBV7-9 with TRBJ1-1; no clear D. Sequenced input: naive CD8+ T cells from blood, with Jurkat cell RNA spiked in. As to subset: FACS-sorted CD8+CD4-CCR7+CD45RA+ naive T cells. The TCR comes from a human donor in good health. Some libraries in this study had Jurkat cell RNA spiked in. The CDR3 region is CASSLGTEALF. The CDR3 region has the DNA TGTGCCAGCAGCTTAGGTACTGAAGCTCTCTTT.